The 10 T cell receptor beta chains listed next were all sequenced from one sample in a study of identifying expanded T cells in peripheral blood. Assay: immunoSEQ multiplex PCR; the TCRdb copy retains only in-frame clones and omits some. Of more than 65,000 clones in the sample, 89% were seen once. Sequenced input: blood. All receptors derive from a person aged 18 to 70 in good health.

As DNA, the CDR3 is TGCAGCGTAACTCTAGCGGGGGCCTACGAGCAGTACTTC. Its translation: CSVTLAGAYEQYF. V and J are TRBV29-1 and TRBJ2-7; 10 positions match TRBD2. The CDR3 runs 13 residues. The V gene end was trimmed by 6 bases and the J gene end by 2 bases; junction bases not matched to a gene: 4. Germline CDR1 and CDR2: SQVTM and ANQGSEA.

In regard to this clone: Other DNA sequences in this specimen translate into the identical CDR3. The chain links TRBV11-2 to TRBJ2-7; D gene ambiguous. V was shortened by 1 base and J by 6 bases, with 4 bases between the two germline ends. There are 11 residues in the CDR3. CDR1 and CDR2 from the germline V gene are SGHAT and FQNNGV. This chain's CDR3 is CASSLVGEQYF. For the CDR3, the DNA is TGTGCCAGCAGCTTAGTTGGCGAGCAGTACTTC.

The V and J genes are TRBV7-2 and TRBJ2-7; 12 bases align to TRBD2. The CDR3 runs to 16 residues. The V gene end was trimmed by 1 base and the J gene end by 6 bases; junction bases not matched to a gene: 7. Germline CDR1 SGHTA, CDR2 FQGNSA. The CDR3 DNA reads TGTGCCAGCAGCTTAGATCAGACTAGCGGGAGTGTCGAGCAGTACTTC. It is translated as CASSLDQTSGSVEQYF.

The CDR3 reads CASTPTGGAYNEQFF. CDR3 bases: TGTGCCAGTACACCTACAGGGGGCGCCTACAATGAGCAGTTCTTC. This sequence joins TRBV6-5 and TRBJ2-1; TRBD1 matches 9 bases. The CDR3 is 15 residues long. Germline assignment: CDR1 MNHEY and CDR2 SVGAGI. V lost 9 bases, J lost 2 bases, and 8 bases stayed unmatched.

This chain uses TRBV5-4 with TRBJ2-3; TRBD2 aligns across 11 bases. Germline CDR1 is SGHNT and CDR2 is YYREEE (reference sequence). This CDR3 spans 16 amino acids. V trimming: 2 bases; J trimming: 1 base; junction bases outside the gene matches: 3. CDR3 amino acids: CASSFISGGGTDTQYF. The CDR3 DNA is TGTGCCAGCAGCTTCATTAGCGGGGGGGGCACAGATACGCAGTATTTT.

This clone was detected once. At one boundary the junction diverges from the germline segment, which might be a read error. This chain joins TRBV7-2 and TRBJ2-5; 8 bases match TRBD2. Germline CDR1 and CDR2: SGHTA and FQGNSA. This CDR3 contains 17 residues. CDR3 nucleotides: TGTGCCAGCAGCTTAGCCGTGCAGCGGGGGTTCCAAGAGGCCCAGTACTTC. Translation: CASSLAVQRGFQEAQYF. The variable domain in full, with the rest retrieved from reference TRBV7-2 and TRBJ2-5, is GAGVSQSPSNKVTEKGKDVELRCDPISGHTALYWYRQSLGQGLEFLIYFQGNSAPDKSGLPSDRFSAERTGGSVSTLTIQRTQQEDSAVYLCASSLAVQRGFQEAQYFGPGTRLLVL.

A remark on this clone: The DNA is left out, because the CDR3 cannot be placed on it with certainty; the CDR3 is given as TCRdb lists it. The chain couples TRBV7-2 to TRBJ1-1. The germline gives CDR1 SGHTA, CDR2 FQGNSA. The CDR3 spans 13 residues, counting both ends. This CDR3 reads CASSLLRATEAFF.

This clone was seen a handful of times. This rearrangement joins TRBV9 to TRBJ1-4; D might be TRBD1 (6 bases). The CDR3 runs 14 residues. Germline CDR1 reads SGDLS; CDR2 reads YYNGEE. Trimming shortened V by 3 bases and J by 5 bases, and 11 bases separated the two germline ends. The CDR3 is CASSAGHGNEKLFF. The CDR3 nucleotides are TGTGCCAGCAGCGCGGGACACGGGAATGAAAAACTGTTTTTT.

The chain carries TRBV15 and TRBJ2-3, with D possibly being TRBD2 (7 bases). The CDR3 totals 18 residues. V lost 5 bases and J lost 3, with 24 bases in between. Germline V gene lookup returns CDR1 LNHNV and CDR2 YYDKDF (reference sequence). CDR3: CATSGGYSGGLWTDTQYF. CDR3 in DNA: TGTGCCACCAGCGGAGGTTATTCGGGGGGCCTGTGGACAGATACGCAGTATTTT.

The rearrangement links TRBV7-2 to TRBJ2-7; possible D gene TRBD2, 6 bases. The V end was cut by 5 bases, the J end by 2 bases, with 16 bases between. The CDR3 consists of 15 residues. Germline V lookup: CDR1 SGHTA, CDR2 FQGNSA. CDR3 bases: TGTGCCAGCAGCGAACTAGCACCGGGGCCCTACGAGCAGTACTTC. Protein sequence: CASSELAPGPYEQYF.